Ten or more counts support the clone carrying this TCR beta chain. Its antigen is not known. Amplified TCR beta CDR3 regions derived from RNA transcripts. A set of HTBI primers served as the primers for a first-round RT-PCR of the TCR CDR3. TCRdb passed the multiplex PCR reads through MiXCR, listing each CDR3 protein once. The profile covers over 700,000 distinct CDR3 sequences, with about 35% appearing a single time and more than 25% taken by the ten largest. This record comes from a study of T cells in Graves' hyperthyroidism and ophthalmopathy. Study-level results: Most expanded thyroid clonotypes above 0.001 recurred in blood.

The CDR3 is 12 residues long. Deletions cut 5 bases from V and 6 bases from J, with 13 bases between. Germline assignment: CDR1 DFQATT and CDR2 SNEGSKA (reference sequence). The chain carries TRBV20-1 and TRBJ1-2; D is ambiguous. This clonotype was sampled from a woman aged 40 to 55 with Graves' hyperthyroidism. Sequencing used blood. CDR3 amino acids: CSAPLGSHGYTF. The CDR3 DNA reads as TGCAGTGCTCCTCTCGGTTCCCATGGCTACACCTTC.